Given below is one T cell receptor beta chain in context. What this receptor recognizes is not known. This likely came from a read error, as a far larger clone is one base away. The sample has other DNA sequences that encode this CDR3 too. The donors were healthy, HIV-negative adults with no recently reported acute infections or vaccinations. Every donor was a Caucasian adult residing in Nashville, Tennessee, USA. For unsorted samples, about 90 million PBMCs were counted and genomic DNA was extracted with the QIAamp DNA Blood Mini kit. Blood was collected by leukapheresis, and PBMCs were isolated by Ficoll-Histopaque density gradient centrifugation and then cryopreserved in liquid nitrogen vapor phase. Using the deep immunoSEQ assay, TCR CDR3 regions were amplified from genomic DNA by multiplex PCR. For each cell subset, the extracted genomic DNA was distributed evenly across all wells of several immunoSEQ 96-well plates, and each plate served as one replicate. For unsorted PBMC, about 0.3 ug genomic DNA, equal to roughly 33,000 T cell genomes, was loaded into each replicate PCR. Ten immunoSEQ deep assay plates were used to sequence unsorted PBMC genomic DNA. Purified libraries were quantified with a Qubit 3.0 fluorometer, sized on a Bioanalyzer 2100, and re-quantified with the KAPA Library Quantification kit. Every immunoSEQ 96-well plate was sequenced on a separate single-read 150-cycle Illumina NextSeq 550 flow cell. On the authors' methods: Because the immunoSEQ output held only junctional sequences and lacked quality scores, the filtering could not match the filtering applied to full-length reads. Sequences were annotated with PyIR, a Python wrapper for IgBLAST v1.9, and V/J genes and CDR3 were assigned using IMGT germline references. Reads were filtered out if the reads had weak V/J assignments (E-value above 1e-6), no CDR3, stop codons, out-of-frame junctions, or ambiguous translated residues. V3J clonotypes were defined as sequences sharing the same inferred V gene, J gene, and CDR3 amino acid sequence. The percentage overlap between two repertoires was calculated by dividing the number of shared unique clonotypes by the size of the smaller repertoire. RTK rarefaction, the Chao1 estimator, and Recon v2.1 estimates of unobserved clonotypes were used to assess repertoire richness. TCRdb stores this immuneACCESS table with in-frame sequences only. Part of the clones is absent; in the studies checked, under half of the shortfall reflects unresolved V genes, and no reason is known for the rest. For V, J and clone size, that table is used; D and trimming come from the DNA. Recorded for this sample are about 490,000 clones; roughly 80% of them occurred a single time. The ten largest clones represent approximately 11% of the sample.

The CDR3, from cysteine to phenylalanine, totals 15 residues. The retained sequence is limited to the CDR3, 45 bases, with the frame set at the first base. The germline V gene supplies CDR1 MGHDK and CDR2 SYGVNS. This entry comes from a study of shared clonotypes between healthy human individuals (dated by TCRdb to about 2020). Some background on the complete study: The cohort comprised two women and a few men aged 18 to 49 years. Between about 0.94 and 8.9 billion PBMCs per donor were obtained by leukapheresis. To estimate repertoire size and how much clonotypes are shared between individuals, the study performed deep sequencing of blood TCR repertoires from roughly five healthy adults. To increase sequencing depth and limit assay-specific biases, different laboratories used diverse techniques to prepare libraries and sequence TCR repertoires.

Points the paper makes about the study in general: The genetic and exposure-history diversity represented was limited by the small number of donors. Sampling was restricted to blood, and TCR repertoires in tissues likely differ from the TCR repertoires found in blood. Pairwise subsampling indicated that sequencing depth was expected to affect the degree of clonotype sharing among donors.

The rearrangement combines TRBV25-1 with TRBJ1-1, with the D gene uncertain. Material for sequencing was PBMCs. The clonotype originates from a woman aged 40 to 50 in good health. Some clones in this sample may be carry-over from other donors' samples. The base sequence is TGTGCTAGCAGTGAATGGAATCTGGGTTCCACTGAAGCTTTCTTT. It encodes CASSEWNLGSTEAFF.